Listed below are T cell receptor beta chains from one sample, sequenced in a study of blood T cell repertoires in COVID-19. The repertoire was sequenced with immunoSEQ multiplex PCR; TCRdb's copy has only in-frame clones and lacks some. The sample includes more than 100,000 clones, more than 75% of them seen just once. Sequencing input: peripheral blood. The source of these receptors is a woman in her 70s with acute or convalescent COVID-19. Each CDR3 is given with its conserved first and last residue. D genes are given only for firm matches. For some rows the clone size is stated as once, few or many, or as a class when expanded; others skip it.

d_call: .; cdr3_length: 13; v_call: TRBV9; clone_size: .; j_call: TRBJ2-5; cdr3_aa: CASSPQGQETQYF; cdr3_nt: TGTGCCAGCAGCCCTCAGGGCCAAGAGACCCAGTACTTC
d_call: .; cdr3_length: 15; v_call: TRBV5-1; clone_size: .; j_call: TRBJ1-1; cdr3_aa: CASSWGVGRDTEAFF; cdr3_nt: TGCGCCAGCAGTTGGGGGGTAGGCCGTGACACTGAAGCTTTCTTT
d_call: .; cdr3_length: 13; v_call: TRBV12-3/TRBV12-4; clone_size: .; j_call: TRBJ2-5; cdr3_aa: CASSVEGVETQYF; cdr3_nt: TGTGCCAGCAGTGTAGAGGGGGTGGAGACCCAGTACTTC
d_call: .; cdr3_length: 17; v_call: TRBV18; clone_size: .; j_call: TRBJ1-6; cdr3_aa: CASSPLGPGSYNSPLHF; cdr3_nt: TGTGCCAGCTCACCACTCGGCCCGGGCTCCTATAATTCACCCCTCCACTTT
d_call: .; cdr3_length: 11; v_call: TRBV27; clone_size: .; j_call: TRBJ1-2; cdr3_aa: CASSRLYGYTF; cdr3_nt: TGTGCCAGCAGCCGACTTTATGGCTACACCTTC
d_call: TRBD1; cdr3_length: 16; v_call: TRBV7-2; clone_size: .; j_call: TRBJ1-1; cdr3_aa: CASSSGQGAMNTEAFF; cdr3_nt: TGTGCCAGCAGCTCCGGACAGGGGGCTATGAACACTGAAGCTTTCTTT
d_call: TRBD1; cdr3_length: 17; v_call: TRBV4-1; clone_size: once; j_call: TRBJ2-7; cdr3_aa: CASSHHQGGGVMGEQYF; cdr3_nt: TGCGCCAGCAGCCATCATCAAGGGGGCGGTGTGATGGGCGAGCAGTACTTC
d_call: TRBD1; cdr3_length: 16; v_call: TRBV19; clone_size: .; j_call: TRBJ2-2; cdr3_aa: CASTPMGDRETGELFF; cdr3_nt: TGTGCCAGTACCCCGATGGGGGACAGGGAAACCGGGGAGCTGTTTTTT
d_call: .; cdr3_length: 13; v_call: TRBV18; clone_size: once; j_call: TRBJ1-1; cdr3_aa: CASSLYGQTEAFF; cdr3_nt: TGTGCCAGCTCACTCTATGGACAGACTGAAGCTTTCTTT
d_call: TRBD2; cdr3_length: 16; v_call: TRBV6-6; clone_size: .; j_call: TRBJ2-1; cdr3_aa: CASSFHGGSSYNEQFF; cdr3_nt: TGTGCCAGCAGTTTTCACGGGGGGAGCTCCTACAATGAGCAGTTCTTC
d_call: TRBD1; cdr3_length: 14; v_call: TRBV2; clone_size: .; j_call: TRBJ2-7; cdr3_aa: CASSRTGNTYEQYF; cdr3_nt: TGTGCCAGCAGCCGGACAGGGAATACCTACGAGCAGTACTTC
d_call: TRBD2; cdr3_length: 15; v_call: TRBV3-1/TRBV3-2; clone_size: .; j_call: TRBJ2-7; cdr3_aa: CASSQAGSGGREQYF; cdr3_nt: TGTGCCAGCAGCCAAGCGGGTAGCGGGGGTCGCGAGCAGTACTTC
d_call: TRBD2; cdr3_length: 13; v_call: TRBV10-2; clone_size: once; j_call: TRBJ2-1; cdr3_aa: CASTRTGGNEQFF; cdr3_nt: TGCGCCAGCACAAGAACGGGGGGGAATGAGCAGTTCTTC
d_call: .; cdr3_length: 14; v_call: TRBV2; clone_size: once; j_call: TRBJ1-5; cdr3_aa: CASSVTASNQPQHF; cdr3_nt: TGTGCCAGCAGTGTGACAGCGAGCAATCAGCCCCAGCATTTT
d_call: TRBD1; cdr3_length: 18; v_call: TRBV2; clone_size: .; j_call: TRBJ1-4; cdr3_aa: CASSPLSPRTGANEKLFF; cdr3_nt: TGTGCCAGCAGCCCCCTTTCCCCGCGGACAGGGGCTAATGAAAAACTGTTTTTT
d_call: .; cdr3_length: 16; v_call: TRBV5-6; clone_size: .; j_call: TRBJ2-6; cdr3_aa: CASSMPYDVGANVLTF; cdr3_nt: TGTGCCAGCAGCATGCCCTACGATGTCGGGGCCAACGTCCTGACTTTC
d_call: TRBD1; cdr3_length: 14; v_call: TRBV2; clone_size: .; j_call: TRBJ1-2; cdr3_aa: CASSEVRTGDGYTF; cdr3_nt: TGTGCCAGCAGTGAAGTTAGGACAGGGGATGGCTACACCTTC
d_call: TRBD1; cdr3_length: 15; v_call: TRBV2; clone_size: .; j_call: TRBJ1-2; cdr3_aa: CASTLLTWTGTGYTF; cdr3_nt: TGTGCCAGCACCCTATTAACCTGGACAGGGACCGGCTACACCTTC
d_call: .; cdr3_length: 14; v_call: TRBV2; clone_size: .; j_call: TRBJ1-1; cdr3_aa: CASSLTQRNTEAFF; cdr3_nt: TGTGCCAGCAGTTTGACTCAGCGGAACACTGAAGCTTTCTTT
d_call: .; cdr3_length: 15; v_call: TRBV11-3; clone_size: .; j_call: TRBJ1-3; cdr3_aa: CASSLGVISGNTIYF; cdr3_nt: TGTGCCAGCAGCTTGGGAGTAATCTCTGGAAACACCATATATTTT
d_call: .; cdr3_length: 18; v_call: TRBV28; clone_size: .; j_call: TRBJ2-2; cdr3_aa: CASSFFWLGTGNTGELFF; cdr3_nt: TGTGCCAGCAGTTTTTTTTGGTTGGGTACAGGGAACACCGGGGAGCTGTTTTTT
d_call: .; cdr3_length: 11; v_call: TRBV20-1; clone_size: .; j_call: TRBJ1-1; cdr3_aa: CSAVSGLEAFF; cdr3_nt: TGCAGTGCTGTATCAGGGCTTGAAGCTTTCTTT
d_call: .; cdr3_length: 15; v_call: TRBV5-1; clone_size: .; j_call: TRBJ1-1; cdr3_aa: CASSWRFPERTEAFF; cdr3_nt: TGCGCCAGCAGCTGGAGGTTCCCAGAGAGGACTGAAGCTTTCTTT
d_call: .; cdr3_length: 13; v_call: TRBV13; clone_size: .; j_call: TRBJ2-7; cdr3_aa: CASSSPLWSEQYF; cdr3_nt: TGTGCCAGCAGCTCCCCACTATGGAGCGAGCAGTACTTC
d_call: .; cdr3_length: 15; v_call: TRBV24-1; clone_size: .; j_call: TRBJ1-5; cdr3_aa: CATSDAGAGNQPQHF; cdr3_nt: TGTGCCACCAGTGATGCGGGGGCGGGCAATCAGCCCCAGCATTTT
d_call: TRBD2; cdr3_length: 16; v_call: TRBV7-3; clone_size: .; j_call: TRBJ2-1; cdr3_aa: CASSPVAGTRLNEQFF; cdr3_nt: TGTGCCAGCAGCCCTGTCGCCGGGACTAGGCTCAATGAGCAGTTCTTC
d_call: .; cdr3_length: 14; v_call: TRBV29-1; clone_size: .; j_call: TRBJ1-4; cdr3_aa: CSVEQTGSNEKLFF; cdr3_nt: TGCAGCGTTGAACAAACAGGGTCTAATGAAAAACTGTTTTTT
d_call: .; cdr3_length: 17; v_call: TRBV11-3; clone_size: .; j_call: TRBJ2-5; cdr3_aa: CASSSGPGLPVEETQYF; cdr3_nt: TGTGCCAGCAGCTCGGGGCCGGGACTCCCCGTGGAAGAGACCCAGTACTTC
d_call: TRBD1; cdr3_length: 14; v_call: TRBV6-2/TRBV6-3; clone_size: .; j_call: TRBJ2-3; cdr3_aa: CASSEDRPTDTQYF; cdr3_nt: TGTGCCAGCAGTGAGGACAGGCCGACAGATACGCAGTATTTT
d_call: TRBD2; cdr3_length: 14; v_call: TRBV7-9; clone_size: .; j_call: TRBJ2-3; cdr3_aa: CASRTSGGSDTQYF; cdr3_nt: TGTGCCAGCCGTACTAGCGGGGGTTCAGATACGCAGTATTTT
d_call: TRBD1; cdr3_length: 15; v_call: TRBV11-1; clone_size: .; j_call: TRBJ2-7; cdr3_aa: CASSPGTGGSYEQYF; cdr3_nt: TGTGCCAGCAGCCCCGGGACAGGGGGTTCCTACGAGCAGTACTTC
d_call: .; cdr3_length: 17; v_call: TRBV27; clone_size: .; j_call: TRBJ2-7; cdr3_aa: CASSLFAPLEGAYEQYF; cdr3_nt: TGTGCCAGCAGTTTATTCGCCCCCCTAGAGGGGGCCTACGAGCAGTACTTC
d_call: TRBD1; cdr3_length: 12; v_call: TRBV28; clone_size: .; j_call: TRBJ1-5; cdr3_aa: CASSQGGQPQHF; cdr3_nt: TGTGCCAGCAGTCAGGGGGGTCAGCCCCAGCATTTT
d_call: TRBD2; cdr3_length: 15; v_call: TRBV5-1; clone_size: .; j_call: TRBJ2-3; cdr3_aa: CASSLGGGSTDTQYF; cdr3_nt: TGCGCCAGCAGCTTGGGCGGGGGGAGCACAGATACGCAGTATTTT
d_call: TRBD2; cdr3_length: 14; v_call: TRBV6-5; clone_size: .; j_call: TRBJ2-3; cdr3_aa: CASSAGLVADTQYF; cdr3_nt: TGTGCCAGCAGCGCAGGACTAGTGGCAGATACGCAGTATTTT
d_call: .; cdr3_length: 14; v_call: TRBV3-1/TRBV3-2; clone_size: .; j_call: TRBJ2-1; cdr3_aa: CASRPRGSYNEQFF; cdr3_nt: TGTGCCAGCAGGCCCAGGGGCTCCTACAATGAGCAGTTCTTC
d_call: .; cdr3_length: 15; v_call: TRBV4-1; clone_size: .; j_call: TRBJ1-1; cdr3_aa: CASSLRQTMGTEAFF; cdr3_nt: TGCGCCAGCAGCCTCCGACAAACCATGGGCACTGAAGCTTTCTTT
d_call: TRBD1; cdr3_length: 14; v_call: TRBV10-3; clone_size: .; j_call: TRBJ2-7; cdr3_aa: CAAKGAGGFYEQYF; cdr3_nt: TGTGCCGCTAAAGGGGCAGGGGGCTTCTACGAGCAGTACTTC
d_call: .; cdr3_length: 13; v_call: TRBV6-5; clone_size: .; j_call: TRBJ1-5; cdr3_aa: CASTNGVAQPQHF; cdr3_nt: TGTGCCAGCACCAACGGGGTGGCTCAGCCCCAGCATTTT
d_call: TRBD1; cdr3_length: 16; v_call: TRBV10-2; clone_size: .; j_call: TRBJ2-3; cdr3_aa: CASSPGTAFSTDTQYF; cdr3_nt: TGCGCCAGCAGTCCCGGGACAGCGTTTAGCACAGATACGCAGTATTTT
d_call: .; cdr3_length: 18; v_call: TRBV6-2/TRBV6-3; clone_size: .; j_call: TRBJ2-2; cdr3_aa: CASSYTHLGATNTGELFF; cdr3_nt: TGTGCCAGCAGTTACACCCACCTCGGAGCGACTAACACCGGGGAGCTGTTTTTT
d_call: TRBD1; cdr3_length: 13; v_call: TRBV9; clone_size: once; j_call: TRBJ1-1; cdr3_aa: CATSTGGNTEAFF; cdr3_nt: TGTGCCACCTCGACAGGGGGGAACACTGAAGCTTTCTTT
d_call: .; cdr3_length: 15; v_call: TRBV2; clone_size: .; j_call: TRBJ2-4; cdr3_aa: CASSDSVHLKNIQYF; cdr3_nt: TGTGCCAGCAGTGATTCGGTTCACCTCAAAAACATTCAGTACTTC
d_call: .; cdr3_length: 17; v_call: TRBV5-5; clone_size: .; j_call: TRBJ2-4; cdr3_aa: CASSLAWVGAAKNIQYF; cdr3_nt: TGTGCCAGCAGCTTGGCTTGGGTAGGGGCGGCCAAAAACATTCAGTACTTC
d_call: .; cdr3_length: 13; v_call: TRBV5-1; clone_size: .; j_call: TRBJ1-4; cdr3_aa: CASSLEPRGKLFF; cdr3_nt: TGCGCCAGCAGCTTGGAGCCCAGGGGCAAACTGTTTTTT
d_call: .; cdr3_length: 14; v_call: TRBV7-9; clone_size: .; j_call: TRBJ1-5; cdr3_aa: CASSLAGGYQPQHF; cdr3_nt: TGTGCCAGCAGCTTGGCAGGTGGTTATCAGCCCCAGCATTTT
d_call: .; cdr3_length: 13; v_call: TRBV3-1/TRBV3-2; clone_size: .; j_call: TRBJ1-5; cdr3_aa: CASSETGIQPQHF; cdr3_nt: TGTGCCAGCAGCGAAACAGGGATTCAGCCCCAGCATTTT